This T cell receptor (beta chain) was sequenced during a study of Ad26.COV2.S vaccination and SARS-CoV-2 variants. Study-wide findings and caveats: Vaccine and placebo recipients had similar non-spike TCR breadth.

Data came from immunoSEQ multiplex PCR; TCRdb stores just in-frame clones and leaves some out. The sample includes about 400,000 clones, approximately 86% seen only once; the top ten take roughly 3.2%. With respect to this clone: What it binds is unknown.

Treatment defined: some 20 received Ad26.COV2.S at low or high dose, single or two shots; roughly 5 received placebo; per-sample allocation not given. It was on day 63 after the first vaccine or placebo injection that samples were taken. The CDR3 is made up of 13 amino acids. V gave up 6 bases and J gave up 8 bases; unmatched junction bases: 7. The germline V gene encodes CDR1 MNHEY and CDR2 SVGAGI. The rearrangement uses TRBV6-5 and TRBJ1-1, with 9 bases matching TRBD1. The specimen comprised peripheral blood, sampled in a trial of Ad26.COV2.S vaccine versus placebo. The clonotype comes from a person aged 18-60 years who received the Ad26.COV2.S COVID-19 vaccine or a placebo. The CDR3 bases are TGTGCCAGCAGATCGGACAGGGGACTCGAAGCTTTCTTT. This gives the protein CASRSDRGLEAFF.